The source of this TCR beta chain is a study of regulatory T cells in long-lasting Graves disease. This clonotype has a count of ten or more. The time point is: newly diagnosed GD, antithyroid drugs for less than 3 months. TCR sequences were obtained from RNA taken from PBMCs. Through Arm-PCR of CDR3 regions and iRepertoire HTBI primers, TCR beta libraries were built. Each CDR3 protein is one row after TCRdb ran MiXCR on the multiplex PCR reads. The repertoire holds roughly 610,000 distinct CDR3 sequences, with roughly 16% as singletons. Germline V gene lookup returns CDR1 MDHEN and CDR2 SYDVKM. V was pared by 7 bases and J by 3 bases, with 11 bases of the junction left unmatched. This CDR3 is built from 15 residues. These same records also appear under a second study, on T cells in Graves' hyperthyroidism and ophthalmopathy. As reported in that work: In blood, most of the thyroid clonotypes expanded above 0.001 were also present.

The source is a young man with Graves disease. Sequencing was performed on peripheral blood mononuclear cells (PBMCs), taken at new diagnosis, from a patient treated with antithyroid drugs. The chain links TRBV28 to TRBJ1-2; 7 nucleotides agree with TRBD1. CDR3 nucleotides: TGTGCCAGCACCAAGGGGGCGCGGCAGGACTATGGCTACACCTTC. Translated, it gives CASTKGARQDYGYTF.